The 10 T cell receptor beta chains given below trace back to one sample, sequenced in a study of cytomegalovirus exposure and HLA in healthy donors. The PCR made use of 60 Vbeta and 13 Jbeta primers. Sequencing used immunoSEQ multiplex PCR; TCRdb keeps in-frame clones, though not all of them. The sample shows roughly 230,000 clones, around 90% of them seen only once. Sample: PBMCs. Source of these receptors: a girl aged 2-10 years in good health and CMV-seronegative.

This clone was recorded only once. The chain combines TRBV5-4 with TRBJ1-3, with D possibly TRBD1 on 5 matching bases. V was trimmed by 3 bases and J by 0 bases, leaving 10 bases between them. This CDR3 comprises 15 residues. Germline lookup yields CDR1 SGHNT and CDR2 YYREEE (reference sequence). CDR3 nucleotide sequence: TGTGCCAGCAGCTCCGACAGCTACTCTGGAAACACCATATATTTT. Its protein is CASSSDSYSGNTIYF.

The V gene is TRBV7-9, the J gene TRBJ2-1, with 9 bases that match TRBD2. CDR1 SEHNR and CDR2 FQNEAQ come from the germline V gene (reference sequence). The CDR3 spans 14 residues. V gave up 6 bases and J gave up 8 bases; unmatched junction bases: 8. The CDR3 bases are TGTGCCAGCAGAAGGCTAGCGGGACTGCATGAGCAGTTCTTC. This encodes CASRRLAGLHEQFF.

CDR3 region: CASSDRAGGYNEQFF. CDR3 nucleotides: TGTGCCAGCAGTGATAGAGCGGGAGGCTACAATGAGCAGTTCTTC. V usage is TRBV6-4 and J usage is TRBJ2-1; 9 bases match TRBD2. The CDR3 totals 15 residues. V gave up 3 bases and J gave up 3 bases; unmatched junction bases: 3. In germline, CDR1 is MRHNA, CDR2 SNTAGT.

This chain joins TRBV13 and TRBJ2-5; TRBD2 matches 8 bases. The germline V gene has CDR1 PRHDT and CDR2 FYEKMQ (reference sequence). J was trimmed by 6 bases and V by 4 bases; bases with no gene match: 10. This CDR3 is 15 amino acids long. The CDR3: CASSWSSGGGKTQYF. As DNA, the CDR3 is TGTGCCAGCAGCTGGTCTAGCGGCGGGGGGAAGACCCAGTACTTC. The entire variable domain, with the rest obtained from reference TRBV13 and TRBJ2-5, is as follows: AAGVIQSPRHLIKEKRETATLKCYPIPRHDTVYWYQQGPGQDPQFLISFYEKMQSDKGSIPDRFSAQQFSDYHSELNMSSLELGDSALYFCASSWSSGGGKTQYFGPGTRLLVL.

The table lists this clone with a count of one. The J gene is TRBJ2-7, the V gene TRBV9, with 7 positions matching TRBD2. Germline CDR1 reads SGDLS; CDR2 reads YYNGEE. The junction had 6 bases not matched to a gene; V was cut back by 0 bases and J by 0 bases. The CDR3 is 16 amino acids. DNA of the CDR3: TGTGCCAGCAGCGTAGAAGCTAGCGGCTACTCCTACGAGCAGTACTTC. Amino acids: CASSVEASGYSYEQYF.

This sequence joins TRBV28 and TRBJ1-2, with no clear D. The CDR3 is made up of 14 amino acids. Germline V lookup: CDR1 MDHEN, CDR2 SYDVKM. V was clipped by 2 bases and J by 0 bases, with 7 bases between them. The DNA for the CDR3 is TGTGCCAGCAGTTTAAGCATGTCTAACTATGGCTACACCTTC. It yields the protein CASSLSMSNYGYTF.

The chain couples TRBV30 to TRBJ1-5; D unresolved. Germline V CDR1 and CDR2: GTSNPN, SVGIG (reference sequence). The CDR3 runs to 12 residues. With 2 bases removed from V and 9 bases from J, the gap between germline ends came to 11 bases. CDR3 in DNA: TGTGCCTGGAGTTTGGGCCAAGGGCCCCAGCATTTT. Its translation is CAWSLGQGPQHF. Full variable domain (rest looked up from reference TRBV30 and TRBJ1-5): SQTIHQWPATLVQPVGSPLSLECTVEGTSNPNLYWYRQAAGRGLQLLFYSVGIGQISSEVPQNLSASRPQDRQFILSSKKLLLSDSGFYLCAWSLGQGPQHFGDGTRLSIL.

V gene TRBV6-5 combines with J gene TRBJ1-2; D is unclear. CDR1 is MNHEY and CDR2 is SVGAGI in the germline V gene. Trimming took 5 bases from V and 4 from J, leaving 11 bases between them. The CDR3 loop spans 13 amino acids. CDR3 region: CASSVDGLYGYTF. DNA of the CDR3: TGTGCCAGCAGTGTTGACGGACTCTATGGCTACACCTTC.

V usage is TRBV6-5 and J usage is TRBJ1-2, with D possibly TRBD1 on 5 matching bases. V lost 7 bases and J 0 bases, leaving 15 bases between the germline ends. Germline CDR1 reads MNHEY; CDR2 reads SVGAGI. CDR3 length: 15 amino acids. The CDR3 DNA reads as TGTGCCAGCACTGGGCCCAGGGAACCTAACTATGGCTACACCTTC. Translated: CASTGPREPNYGYTF.

The chain recombines TRBV4-2 with TRBJ1-5; 8 bases fit TRBD1. V shed 5 bases and J 3 bases; nucleotides not matched to a gene: 6. Germline V gives CDR1 LGHNA, CDR2 YNFKEQ. CDR3 size: 15 residues. CDR3 amino acids: CASSFGTGFNQPQHF. CDR3 nucleotide sequence: TGTGCCAGCAGCTTCGGGACAGGCTTCAATCAGCCCCAGCATTTT.